Each of the 23 T cell receptor beta chains below was sequenced from the same sample in a study of technical replicates of blood from a handful of donors. This table comes from immunoSEQ multiplex PCR, and its TCRdb copy is limited to in-frame clones, with some not included. The sample records tens of thousands of clones, just over 90% being singletons. The sequenced sample consisted of T cells isolated from PBMCs. The receptor set was obtained from a human donor in good health.

The genes are TRBV5-1 and TRBJ1-1; D call uncertain. Trimming stripped 1 base from V and 4 bases from J, with 8 bases between. CDR3 length: 13 residues. Germline V CDR1 and CDR2: SGHRS, YFSETQ. The CDR3 sequence: CASSLNTVTEAFF. For the CDR3, the DNA is TGCGCCAGCAGCTTGAACACAGTCACTGAAGCTTTCTTT.

The chain's CDR3 is CASSSPGQGHYEQYF. DNA of the CDR3: TGTGCCAGCAGTTCCCCGGGACAGGGCCACTACGAGCAGTACTTC. The chain is built from TRBV28 and TRBJ2-7; 9 nucleotides agree with TRBD1. This CDR3 is 15 amino acids long. CDR1 and CDR2 (germline): MDHEN, SYDVKM. V was pared by 4 bases and J by 3 bases, with 7 bases of the junction left unmatched.

The chain joins TRBV25-1 to TRBJ2-3; 9 bases fit TRBD2. The CDR3 length is 18 residues. The ends lost 1 base at V and 0 bases at J; junction bases unmatched: 8. CDR1 MGHDK and CDR2 SYGVNS come from the germline V gene. CDR3 residues: CASSEFRAGGTSTDTQYF. Written as DNA, the CDR3 is TGTGCCAGCAGTGAATTTCGAGCGGGGGGAACTAGCACAGATACGCAGTATTTT.

The J gene is TRBJ2-5, the V gene TRBV7-9; 11 nucleotides match TRBD2. The germline V gene encodes CDR1 SEHNR and CDR2 FQNEAQ (reference sequence). Trimming at V came to 6 bases and at J to 2 bases, leaving 17 bases not matched to a gene. CDR3 length: 19 residues. CDR3 sequence reads: CASSSGTSGRKGLQETQYF. The CDR3 nucleotides read TGTGCCAGCAGTTCCGGGACTAGCGGAAGAAAGGGACTTCAAGAGACCCAGTACTTC. The full variable domain, in which reference TRBV7-9 and TRBJ2-5 provide the parts outside the CDR3, is DTGVSQNPRHKITKRGQNVTFRCDPISEHNRLYWYRQTLGQGPEFLTYFQNEAQLEKSRLLSDRFSAERPKGSFSTLEIQRTEQGDSAMYLCASSSGTSGRKGLQETQYFGPGTRLLVL.

The chain has TRBV4-1 and TRBJ1-5; TRBD1 matches 7 bases. V shed 1 base, J shed 4 bases, and the junction held 7 bases outside the gene matches. Per the germline V gene, CDR1 is MGHRA and CDR2 is YSYEKL. The CDR3 extends over 16 amino acids. The chain's CDR3 is CASSQAPGQYNQPQHF. CDR3 nucleotides: TGCGCCAGCAGCCAAGCCCCGGGACAGTATAATCAGCCCCAGCATTTT.

The CDR3 region has the DNA TGTGCCAGCAGCCACCGGGACAGCATCTCCTACGAGCAGTACTTC. This encodes CASSHRDSISYEQYF. The chain combines TRBV7-2 with TRBJ2-7, with 7 bases fitting TRBD1. The CDR3 is made up of 15 amino acids. The germline gives CDR1 SGHTA, CDR2 FQGNSA. V dropped 5 bases and J dropped 0; count of bases not matched to a gene: 7. Full variable domain (missing parts from reference TRBV7-2 and TRBJ2-7): GAGVSQSPSNKVTEKGKDVELRCDPISGHTALYWYRQSLGQGLEFLIYFQGNSAPDKSGLPSDRFSAERTGGSVSTLTIQRTQQEDSAVYLCASSHRDSISYEQYFGPGTRLTVT.

The chain joins TRBV6-5 to TRBJ2-5, with 9 bases that match TRBD2. CDR3 length: 15 amino acids. CDR1 MNHEY and CDR2 SVGAGI come from the germline V gene. J lost 2 bases, V lost 2 bases, and 3 bases had no gene match. This CDR3 is CASSYQTSGQETQYF. The CDR3 nucleotides are TGTGCCAGCAGTTACCAGACTAGCGGACAAGAGACCCAGTACTTC.

DNA of the CDR3: TGTGCCAGCAGTGGGACAGCAACTAATGAAAAACTGTTTTTT. It encodes CASSGTATNEKLFF. The V call is TRBV2, the J call TRBJ1-4, with D possibly matching TRBD1 (6 bases). The germline V and J ends were trimmed by 4 bases and 0 bases, with 6 bases remaining between them. Germline-derived CDR1 and CDR2 are SNHLY and FYNNEI. The CDR3 has 14 amino acids.

V gene TRBV28 combines with J gene TRBJ2-1, with D possibly matching TRBD1 (7 bases). Germline V lookup: CDR1 MDHEN, CDR2 SYDVKM. The CDR3 has 17 residues. V was cut by 3 bases and J by 5 bases, with 20 bases left in between. DNA for the CDR3: TGTGCCAGCAGTTTGGAGGGGGCCTTCGGCATCCACAATGAGCAGTTCTTC. Its protein product is CASSLEGAFGIHNEQFF.

The CDR3 is CASSEFTESSYEQYF. The CDR3 region has the DNA TGTGCCAGCAGTGAATTTACAGAAAGCTCCTACGAGCAGTACTTC. This chain uses TRBV6-1 with TRBJ2-7; D remains ambiguous. V was cut by 2 bases and J by 0 bases, with 11 bases left in between. The CDR3 runs 15 residues. CDR1 is MNHNS and CDR2 is SASEGT in the germline V gene.

The chain recombines TRBV29-1 with TRBJ1-2; 8 nucleotides line up with TRBD1. This CDR3 contains 12 residues. Germline CDR1 and CDR2: SQVTM and ANQGSEA. Unmatched junction bases numbered 8, after V lost 7 bases and J lost 7 bases. This CDR3 is CSATGQALGYTF. DNA for the CDR3: TGCAGCGCTACGGGACAGGCTCTTGGCTACACCTTC.

This clone has more than one count but fewer than ten. The rearrangement uses TRBV6-1 and TRBJ1-1; no reliable D call. Germline V gene sequence: CDR1 MNHNS, CDR2 SASEGT. The CDR3 runs 14 residues. V gave up 5 bases and J gave up 3 bases, with 13 bases separating them. The CDR3 is CASSPRGGYTEAFF. CDR3 nucleotide sequence: TGTGCCAGCAGTCCACGGGGAGGGTACACTGAAGCTTTCTTT.

V gene TRBV9 combines with J gene TRBJ2-2, with a possible D match to TRBD2 (6 bases). This CDR3 comprises 15 residues. The ends were cut back, 3 bases at V and 4 bases at J, with 13 bases in the middle. Germline CDR1 and CDR2: SGDLS and YYNGEE. Here the CDR3 DNA reads TGTGCCAGCAGCGCGGGACTGACGAGCACCGGGGAGCTGTTTTTT. Residues: CASSAGLTSTGELFF.

This clone was seen only a few times. The CDR3 DNA is TGTGCCAGCAGCTACACCCAAGAGGGTGAAGCTTTCTTT. It translates to CASSYTQEGEAFF. This chain uses TRBV7-9 with TRBJ1-1; D is undetermined. From germline, CDR1 is SEHNR and CDR2 FQNEAQ (reference sequence). The CDR3 is 13 residues long. V lost 4 bases and J lost 7, with 13 bases in between.

The chain joins TRBV10-1 to TRBJ2-5; TRBD2 aligns across 8 bases. In germline, CDR1 is WNHNN, CDR2 SYGVQD (reference sequence). The CDR3 length is 13 residues. J gave up 5 bases and V 9 bases, and 8 bases lay outside the gene matches. CDR3 coding DNA: TGCGCCAGTGGAGCGGGAGAAATCGAGACCCAGTACTTC. Protein: CASGAGEIETQYF.

The V and J genes are TRBV4-1 and TRBJ2-7; D remains unclear. CDR1 MGHRA and CDR2 YSYEKL come from the germline V gene. Between the trimmed V and J ends, which lost 1 base and 2 bases, there was a span of 6 bases. There are 13 residues in the CDR3. The CDR3 DNA reads TGCGCCAGCAGCCAAGGTATAGCCTACGAGCAGTACTTC. Translated: CASSQGIAYEQYF.

The chain uses TRBV11-2 and TRBJ1-1, with D hard to call. This CDR3 is built from 13 residues. The V end was cut by 5 bases, the J end by 1 base, with 8 bases between. In germline, CDR1 is SGHAT, CDR2 FQNNGV. The CDR3 bases are TGTGCCAGCAGCCTACAGAGGAACACTGAAGCTTTCTTT. It codes for CASSLQRNTEAFF.

The CDR3 DNA sequence: TGTGCCATCAGACTAGCGGGGACAGATACGCAGTATTTT. Its protein product is CAIRLAGTDTQYF. This rearrangement joins TRBV10-3 to TRBJ2-3, with 10 bases matching TRBD2. V lost 6 bases and J lost 3; bases outside the gene matches: 0. CDR1 ENHRY and CDR2 SYGVKD come from the germline V gene. The CDR3 runs 13 residues.

The table lists this clone with a count of one. The V gene is TRBV6-5, the J gene TRBJ2-7, with 7 bases fitting TRBD1. Germline lookup yields CDR1 MNHEY and CDR2 SVGAGI. Trimming took 5 bases from V and 0 from J; bases not matched to a gene: 7. The CDR3 length is 15 residues. DNA for the CDR3: TGTGCCAGCAGTCGGACAGGCCTCAGCTCCTACGAGCAGTACTTC. This sequence encodes CASSRTGLSSYEQYF.

The V call is TRBV15, the J call TRBJ1-5, with a weak D call TRBD1 (5 bases). This CDR3 has 17 residues. Germline lookup yields CDR1 LNHNV and CDR2 YYDKDF (reference sequence). The V end lost 1 base, the J end lost 3 bases, and 16 bases lay between the germline ends. The CDR3 is CATSRVGPGRVNQPQHF. The CDR3 region has the DNA TGTGCCACCAGCAGAGTGGGGCCAGGTCGGGTCAATCAGCCCCAGCATTTT.

V gene TRBV2 combines with J gene TRBJ1-4; 10 bases agree with TRBD1. V trimming: 6 bases; J trimming: 5 bases; junction bases outside the gene matches: 6. This CDR3 has 15 amino acids. From germline, CDR1 is SNHLY and CDR2 FYNNEI. For the CDR3, the DNA is TGTGCCAGCAGCCGACCGGGACAGGGGAATGAAAAACTGTTTTTT. Its protein is CASSRPGQGNEKLFF.

The chain recombines TRBV10-1 with TRBJ1-2, with D possibly matching TRBD1 (6 bases). CDR3 length: 12 residues. Germline CDR1 and CDR2: WNHNN and SYGVQD (reference sequence). V shed 8 bases and J shed 2 bases, with 9 bases lying between them. The CDR3 DNA follows: TGCGCCAGCTCAGACAGGAACTATGGCTACACCTTC. Translated, it gives CASSDRNYGYTF.

The chain carries TRBV5-1 and TRBJ2-3, with D tentatively TRBD1 (5 bases). Germline assignment: CDR1 SGHRS and CDR2 YFSETQ. Deletions cut 0 bases from V and 4 bases from J, with 6 bases between. The CDR3 spans 13 residues. The CDR3 DNA reads TGCGCCAGCAGCTTGGTAGGGGCAGATACGCAGTATTTT. It encodes CASSLVGADTQYF.